The rows below give T cell receptor beta chains drawn from one sample of a study of beta chain features in type 1 diabetes. Data came from immunoSEQ multiplex PCR; TCRdb stores just in-frame clones and leaves some out. The table includes about 180,000 clones, around an eighth detected once. Sequenced sample: central memory CD4+ T cells from blood. These receptors all come from a woman between 18 and 30 years old in good health. Each CDR3 is given with its conserved first and last residue. The order of the fields is D gene, V gene, J gene, clone size, CDR3 protein, CDR3 DNA. The D gene is left open where the match is weak. The listing skips clone size in some rows; elsewhere it reads once, few, many or a size class.

>.|TRBV28|TRBJ2-7|few
CASSLSQETYEQYF
TGTGCCAGCAGTTTAAGCCAGGAAACCTACGAGCAGTACTTC
>TRBD2|TRBV5-1|TRBJ2-7|.
CASRPATSGSSYEQYF
TGCGCCAGCAGGCCTGCTACTAGCGGAAGCTCCTACGAGCAGTACTTC
>TRBD2|TRBV19|TRBJ2-1|few
CASRTGTSGMNEQFF
TGTGCCAGTAGAACCGGGACTAGCGGGATGAATGAGCAGTTCTTC
>TRBD1|TRBV14|TRBJ2-5|few
CASSRGTGDFQETQYF
TGTGCCAGCAGCCGAGGGACAGGGGATTTCCAAGAGACCCAGTACTTC
>TRBD1|TRBV7-6|TRBJ1-4|many
CASSTQGAGEKLFF
TGTGCCAGCAGCACACAGGGGGCAGGGGAAAAACTGTTTTTT
>TRBD2|TRBV19|TRBJ2-3|.
CASSIGGSRTDTQYF
TGTGCCAGTAGTATAGGCGGGAGTCGAACAGATACGCAGTATTTT
>.|TRBV6-5|TRBJ1-2|.
CASSTARGYTF
TGTGCCAGCAGTACAGCTCGGGGCTACACCTTC
>TRBD1|TRBV2|TRBJ2-7|.
CASGSGTGGYEQYF
TGTGCCAGCGGATCCGGGACAGGGGGCTACGAGCAGTACTTC
>TRBD1|TRBV4-3|TRBJ1-1|few
CASSQTGATEAFF
TGCGCCAGCAGCCAGACAGGGGCTACTGAAGCTTTCTTT
>.|TRBV7-6|TRBJ2-1|few
CASSLEGRATYNEQFF
TGTGCCAGCAGCTTAGAAGGCAGGGCAACCTACAATGAGCAGTTCTTC
>.|TRBV28|TRBJ2-7|.
CASLQGIAGGGSYEQYF
TGTGCCAGCCTCCAGGGGATCGCGGGCGGGGGATCCTACGAGCAGTACTTC
>.|TRBV29-1|TRBJ2-3|.
CSVELASDTQYF
TGCAGCGTTGAACTAGCCTCAGATACGCAGTATTTT
>TRBD1|TRBV28|TRBJ1-5|few
CASSLRTGVLQPQHF
TGTGCCAGCAGTTTGCGGACAGGGGTCCTACAGCCCCAGCATTTT
>.|TRBV28|TRBJ1-3|.
CASSLWSKSSGNTIYF
TGTGCCAGCAGTTTATGGTCAAAGAGCTCTGGAAACACCATATATTTT
>TRBD2|TRBV10-3|TRBJ2-5|.
CAISEKREGQYF
TGTGCCATCAGTGAAAAGCGGGAGGGTCAGTACTTC
>TRBD2|TRBV10-2|TRBJ2-5|few
CASSEAVAGSQETQYF
TGCGCCAGCAGTGAGGCGGTAGCGGGGTCCCAAGAGACCCAGTACTTC
>TRBD1|TRBV30|TRBJ2-7|.
CAWRDIKTGLYYEQYF
TGTGCCTGGAGAGACATTAAGACAGGGTTATACTACGAGCAGTACTTC
>TRBD2|TRBV9|TRBJ2-1|few
CASSSRLAGNEQFF
TGTGCCAGCAGCTCTCGACTAGCGGGTAATGAGCAGTTCTTC